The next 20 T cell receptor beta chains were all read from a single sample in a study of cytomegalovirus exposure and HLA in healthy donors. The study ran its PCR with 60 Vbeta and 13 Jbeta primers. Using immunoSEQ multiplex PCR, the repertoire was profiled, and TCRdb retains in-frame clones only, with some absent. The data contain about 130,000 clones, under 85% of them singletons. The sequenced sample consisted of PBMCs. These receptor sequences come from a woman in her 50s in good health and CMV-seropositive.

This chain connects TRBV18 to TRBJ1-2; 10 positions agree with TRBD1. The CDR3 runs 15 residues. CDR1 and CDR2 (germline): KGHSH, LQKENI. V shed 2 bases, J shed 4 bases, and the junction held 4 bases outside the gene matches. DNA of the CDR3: TGTGCCAGCTCACCAGCGGGACAGGGGATCTATGGCTACACCTTC. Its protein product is CASSPAGQGIYGYTF.

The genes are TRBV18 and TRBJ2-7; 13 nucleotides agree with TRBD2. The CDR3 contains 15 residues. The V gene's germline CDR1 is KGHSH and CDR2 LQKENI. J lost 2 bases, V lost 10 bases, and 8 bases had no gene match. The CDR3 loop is CATRLGTSGAYEQYF. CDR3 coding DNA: TGTGCCACCCGCCTCGGGACTAGCGGGGCCTACGAGCAGTACTTC.

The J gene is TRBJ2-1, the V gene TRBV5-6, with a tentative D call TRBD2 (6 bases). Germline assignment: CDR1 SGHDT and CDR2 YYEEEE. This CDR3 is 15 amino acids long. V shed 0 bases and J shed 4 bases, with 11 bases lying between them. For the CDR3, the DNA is TGTGCCAGCAGCTTGGTTTGGAGGGATTACAATGAGCAGTTCTTC. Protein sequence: CASSLVWRDYNEQFF. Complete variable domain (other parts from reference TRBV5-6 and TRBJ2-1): DAGVTQSPTHLIKTRGQQVTLRCSPKSGHDTVSWYQQALGQGPQFIFQYYEEEERQRGNFPDRFSGHQFPNYSSELNVNALLLGDSALYLCASSLVWRDYNEQFFGPGTRLTVL.

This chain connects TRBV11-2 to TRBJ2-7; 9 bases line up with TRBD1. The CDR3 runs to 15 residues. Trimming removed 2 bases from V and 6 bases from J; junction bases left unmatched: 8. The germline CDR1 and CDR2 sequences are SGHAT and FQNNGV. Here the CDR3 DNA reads TGTGCCAGCAGCTTATGGTCCGGGACAGGGACCGAGCAGTACTTC. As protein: CASSLWSGTGTEQYF.

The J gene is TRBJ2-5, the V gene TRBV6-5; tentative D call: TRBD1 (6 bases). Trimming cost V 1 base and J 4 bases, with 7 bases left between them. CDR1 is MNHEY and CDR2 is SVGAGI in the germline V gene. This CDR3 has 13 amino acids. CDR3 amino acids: CASSYWGRETQYF. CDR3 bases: TGTGCCAGCAGTTACTGGGGGCGAGAGACCCAGTACTTC.

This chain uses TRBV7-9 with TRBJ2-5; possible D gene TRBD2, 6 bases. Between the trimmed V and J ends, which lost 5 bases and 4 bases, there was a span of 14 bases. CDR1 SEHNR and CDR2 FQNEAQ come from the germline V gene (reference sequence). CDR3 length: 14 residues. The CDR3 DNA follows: TGTGCCAGCAGCCCAAACCGGGACTTAGAGACCCAGTACTTC. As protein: CASSPNRDLETQYF.

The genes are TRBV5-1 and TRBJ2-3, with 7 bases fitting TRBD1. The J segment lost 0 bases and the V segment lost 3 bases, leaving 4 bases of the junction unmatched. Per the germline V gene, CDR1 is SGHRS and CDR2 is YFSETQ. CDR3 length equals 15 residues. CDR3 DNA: TGCGCCAGCAGCTCAACAGGGGCCAGCACAGATACGCAGTATTTT. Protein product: CASSSTGASTDTQYF.

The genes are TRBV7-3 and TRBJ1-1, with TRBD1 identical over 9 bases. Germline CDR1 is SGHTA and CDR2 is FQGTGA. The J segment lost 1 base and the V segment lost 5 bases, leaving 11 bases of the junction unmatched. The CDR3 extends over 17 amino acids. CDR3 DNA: TGTGCCAGCAGCCCGCAATACAGGGGGCTGGGGAACACTGAAGCTTTCTTT. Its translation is CASSPQYRGLGNTEAFF. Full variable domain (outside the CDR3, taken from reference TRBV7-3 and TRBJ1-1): GAGVSQTPSNKVTEKGKYVELRCDPISGHTALYWYRQSLGQGPEFLIYFQGTGAADDSGLPNDRFFAVRPEGSVSTLKIQRTERGDSAVYLCASSPQYRGLGNTEAFFGQGTRLTVV.

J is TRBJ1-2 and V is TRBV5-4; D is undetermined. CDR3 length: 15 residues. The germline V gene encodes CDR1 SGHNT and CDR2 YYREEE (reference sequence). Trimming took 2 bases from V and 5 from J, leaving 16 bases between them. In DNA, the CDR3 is TGTGCCAGCAGCTTTCTAGTGTCCCAGACGTATGGCTACACCTTC. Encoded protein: CASSFLVSQTYGYTF.

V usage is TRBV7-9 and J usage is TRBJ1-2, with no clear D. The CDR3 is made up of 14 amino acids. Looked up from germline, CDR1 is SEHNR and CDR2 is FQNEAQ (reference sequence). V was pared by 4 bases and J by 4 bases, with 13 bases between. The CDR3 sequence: CASSSNYFPYGYTF. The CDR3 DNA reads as TGTGCCAGCAGCTCGAACTATTTCCCCTATGGCTACACCTTC. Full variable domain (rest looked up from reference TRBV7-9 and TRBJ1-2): DTGVSQNPRHKITKRGQNVTFRCDPISEHNRLYWYRQTLGQGPEFLTYFQNEAQLEKSRLLSDRFSAERPKGSFSTLEIQRTEQGDSAMYLCASSSNYFPYGYTFGSGTRLTVV.

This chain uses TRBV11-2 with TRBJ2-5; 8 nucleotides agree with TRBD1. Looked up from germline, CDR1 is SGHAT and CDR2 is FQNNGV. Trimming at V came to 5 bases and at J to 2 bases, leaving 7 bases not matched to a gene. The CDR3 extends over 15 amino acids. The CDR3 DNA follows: TGTGCCAGCAGCGTAACCTACAGGGGGCAAGAGACCCAGTACTTC. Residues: CASSVTYRGQETQYF.

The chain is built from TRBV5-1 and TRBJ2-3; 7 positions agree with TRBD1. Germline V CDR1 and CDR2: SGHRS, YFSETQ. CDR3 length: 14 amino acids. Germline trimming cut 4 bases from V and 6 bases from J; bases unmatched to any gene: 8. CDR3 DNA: TGCGCCAGCAGCATGGGACAGTCCCACGATACGCAGTATTTT. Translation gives CASSMGQSHDTQYF.

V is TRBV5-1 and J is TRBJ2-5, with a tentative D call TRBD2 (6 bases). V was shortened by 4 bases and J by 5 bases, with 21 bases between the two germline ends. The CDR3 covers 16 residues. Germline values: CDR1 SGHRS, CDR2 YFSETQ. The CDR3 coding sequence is TGCGCCAGCAGCCCGGAGGCGGCGGGGTTTAGGGAGACCCAGTACTTC. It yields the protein CASSPEAAGFRETQYF.

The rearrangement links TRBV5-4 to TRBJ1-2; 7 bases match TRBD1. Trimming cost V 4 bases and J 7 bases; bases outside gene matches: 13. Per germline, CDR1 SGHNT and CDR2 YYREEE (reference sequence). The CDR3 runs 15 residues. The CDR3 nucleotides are TGTGCCAGCAGCCGGACGATAACAGGGGCGAGTGGCTACACCTTC. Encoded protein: CASSRTITGASGYTF. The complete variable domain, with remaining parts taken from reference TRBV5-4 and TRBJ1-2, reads ETGVTQSPTHLIKTRGQQVTLRCSSQSGHNTVSWYQQALGQGPQFIFQYYREEENGRGNFPPRFSGLQFPNYSSELNVNALELDDSALYLCASSRTITGASGYTFGSGTRLTVV.

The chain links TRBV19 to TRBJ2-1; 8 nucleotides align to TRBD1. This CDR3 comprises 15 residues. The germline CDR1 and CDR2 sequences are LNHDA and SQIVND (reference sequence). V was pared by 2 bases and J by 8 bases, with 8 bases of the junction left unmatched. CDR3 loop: CASSIQGALEDEQFF. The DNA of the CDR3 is TGTGCCAGTAGTATACAGGGGGCGCTAGAGGATGAGCAGTTCTTC.

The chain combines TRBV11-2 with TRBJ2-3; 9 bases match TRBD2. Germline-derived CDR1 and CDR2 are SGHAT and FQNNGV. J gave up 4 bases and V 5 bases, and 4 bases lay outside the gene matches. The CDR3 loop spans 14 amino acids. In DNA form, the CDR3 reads TGTGCCAGCAGCCCGCGGGGGGGCCCAGATACGCAGTATTTT. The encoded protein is CASSPRGGPDTQYF.

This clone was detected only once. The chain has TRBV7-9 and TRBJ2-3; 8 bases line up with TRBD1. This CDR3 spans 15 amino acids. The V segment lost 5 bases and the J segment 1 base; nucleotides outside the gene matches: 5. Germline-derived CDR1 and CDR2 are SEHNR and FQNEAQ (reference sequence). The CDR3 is CASSTRGRGTDTQYF. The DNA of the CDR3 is TGTGCCAGCAGCACCAGGGGGCGCGGCACAGATACGCAGTATTTT.

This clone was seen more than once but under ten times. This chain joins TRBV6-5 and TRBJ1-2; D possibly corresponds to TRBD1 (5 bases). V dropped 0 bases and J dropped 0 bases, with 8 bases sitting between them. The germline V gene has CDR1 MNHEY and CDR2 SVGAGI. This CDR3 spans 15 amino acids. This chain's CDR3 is CASSYSVRANYGYTF. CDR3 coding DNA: TGTGCCAGCAGTTACTCTGTCAGGGCTAACTATGGCTACACCTTC.

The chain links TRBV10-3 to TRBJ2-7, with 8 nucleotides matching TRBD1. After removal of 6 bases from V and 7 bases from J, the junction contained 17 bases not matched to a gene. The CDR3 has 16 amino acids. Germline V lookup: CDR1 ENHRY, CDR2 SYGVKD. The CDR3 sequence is CAISPLAARGHGEQYF. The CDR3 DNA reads TGTGCCATCAGCCCACTCGCGGCCAGGGGGCATGGGGAGCAGTACTTC.

The CDR3 DNA sequence: TGTGCCTGGAGTGACCCCGGACAGGGAGGGACCTATAATTCACCCCTCCACTTT. This codes for CAWSDPGQGGTYNSPLHF. This sequence joins TRBV30 and TRBJ1-6, with 8 bases fitting TRBD1. Losses at the gene ends were 1 base for V and 2 bases for J; bases not matched to a gene: 10. This CDR3 spans 18 amino acids. CDR1 GTSNPN and CDR2 SVGIG come from the germline V gene (reference sequence).